The 16 T cell receptor beta chains below come from one sample, sequenced in a study of blood T cell repertoires in COVID-19. Generated by immunoSEQ multiplex PCR, the TCRdb table keeps only in-frame clones and is missing some. The sample lists roughly 440,000 clones, about 91% occurring once. The sample comprised peripheral blood. The receptors come from a woman in her forties or fifties with COVID-19, enrolled during active disease.

This chain uses TRBV19 with TRBJ1-1; D gene uncertain. The V gene's germline CDR1 is LNHDA and CDR2 SQIVND (reference sequence). This CDR3 is 16 amino acids long. V lost 4 bases, J lost 0 bases, and 15 bases lay in between. The CDR3 loop reads CASSKRTETMNTEAFF. In nucleotides, the CDR3 is TGTGCCAGTAGTAAGCGGACGGAAACAATGAACACTGAAGCTTTCTTT.

The J gene is TRBJ2-2, the V gene TRBV19; 7 nucleotides align to TRBD1. V lost 5 bases to trimming and J lost 0 bases; unmatched junction nucleotides: 9. Germline values: CDR1 LNHDA, CDR2 SQIVND (reference sequence). The CDR3 length is 17 residues. The CDR3: CASSPRDRPANTGELFF. CDR3 nucleotide sequence: TGTGCCAGTAGTCCCAGGGACAGACCCGCGAACACCGGGGAGCTGTTTTTT. Full variable domain (missing parts from reference TRBV19 and TRBJ2-2): DGGITQSPKYLFRKEGQNVTLSCEQNLNHDAMYWYRQDPGQGLRLIYYSQIVNDFQKGDIAEGYSVSREKKESFPLTVTSAQKNPTAFYLCASSPRDRPANTGELFFGEGSRLTVL.

This rearrangement joins TRBV29-1 to TRBJ1-1, with TRBD1 as a possible D gene (6 bases). V shed 7 bases and J shed 6 bases, with 15 bases lying between them. Per the germline V gene, CDR1 is SQVTM and CDR2 is ANQGSEA. The CDR3 runs to 12 residues. CDR3 amino acids: CSATDSWAEAFF. The CDR3 region has the DNA TGCAGCGCTACGGACAGTTGGGCTGAAGCTTTCTTT.

Note on this clone: The CDR3 end shows no conserved phenylalanine or tryptophan, and so a read error is likely. The limits of the CDR3 on the DNA are not certain, so only TCRdb's listed CDR3 is given. The gene calls are TRBV5-6 and TRBJ1-2; no DNA check was done on the table's D call, TRBD1. The CDR3 is 13 amino acids in total, end residues counted. Germline V lookup: CDR1 SGHDT, CDR2 YYEEEE. CDR3 in amino acids: CASSLYRGRKRYI.

The chain is built from TRBV4-1 and TRBJ2-1; D is undetermined. CDR1 is MGHRA and CDR2 is YSYEKL in the germline V gene. Trimming cost V 1 base and J 2 bases, with 6 bases left between them. This CDR3 spans 14 amino acids. In DNA form, the CDR3 reads TGCGCCAGCAGCCAAGGAGAACCCTACAATGAGCAGTTCTTC. Translation gives CASSQGEPYNEQFF.

The rearrangement joins TRBV24-1 to TRBJ2-2; D gene ambiguous. This CDR3 is 15 amino acids long. V lost 6 bases to trimming and J lost 2 bases, with 12 bases between them. CDR1 is KGHDR, CDR2 SFDVKD, per germline. CDR3 in DNA: TGTGCCACCAGTCCTTGGGCCTCTAACACCGGGGAGCTGTTTTTT. This codes for CATSPWASNTGELFF.

V usage is TRBV11-2 and J usage is TRBJ2-1, with D perhaps matching TRBD2 (6 bases). Germline loops: CDR1 SGHAT, CDR2 FQNNGV. CDR3 length: 15 residues. Trimming took off 2 bases at V and 0 bases at J, with 8 bases between the two ends. The CDR3 spells CASSLQGGSYNEQFF. The DNA for the CDR3 is TGTGCCAGCAGCTTACAGGGAGGCTCCTACAATGAGCAGTTCTTC.

This chain links TRBV6-5 with TRBJ1-3; D remains ambiguous. Trimming stripped 10 bases from V and 0 bases from J, with 10 bases between. Germline V gene lookup returns CDR1 MNHEY and CDR2 SVGAGI. This CDR3 region has 13 residues. The CDR3 DNA is TGTGCCACCGGAGGAGGCTCTGGAAACACCATATATTTT. Protein sequence: CATGGGSGNTIYF.

This chain connects TRBV19 to TRBJ1-5; 10 nucleotides align to TRBD1. Losses at the gene ends were 3 bases for V and 5 bases for J; bases not matched to a gene: 4. This CDR3 contains 15 residues. Germline assignment: CDR1 LNHDA and CDR2 SQIVND (reference sequence). The CDR3 sequence is CASSIEDRGYQPQHF. The CDR3 nucleotides are TGTGCCAGTAGTATCGAGGACAGGGGGTATCAGCCCCAGCATTTT.

This sequence joins TRBV29-1 and TRBJ2-1, with D possibly matching TRBD2 (6 bases). Germline V gives CDR1 SQVTM, CDR2 ANQGSEA. The CDR3 totals 14 residues. Trimming left V 7 bases short and J 13 bases short, with 26 bases between. CDR3 DNA: TGCAGCGCCCGGAGGGAGTCAGGGCCCAGTGGTCAGTTCTTC. It codes for CSARRESGPSGQFF.

The J gene is TRBJ2-7, the V gene TRBV7-6, with TRBD1 matching over 9 bases. The CDR3 runs to 15 residues. Germline V gene sequence: CDR1 SGHVS, CDR2 FNYEAQ. J lost 2 bases, V lost 4 bases, and 6 bases had no gene match. The CDR3 region is CASSSPGQGTYEQYF. The CDR3 DNA reads TGTGCCAGCAGCTCCCCGGGACAGGGCACCTACGAGCAGTACTTC.

The CDR3 is CARYGGNEQYF. As DNA, the CDR3 is TGTGCCAGGTACGGGGGAAACGAGCAGTACTTC. This chain uses TRBV19 with TRBJ2-7, with D perhaps matching TRBD2 (6 bases). V lost 9 bases and J 5 bases, leaving 11 bases between the germline ends. Looked up from germline, CDR1 is LNHDA and CDR2 is SQIVND (reference sequence). This CDR3 spans 11 amino acids.

This chain joins TRBV30 and TRBJ1-1; D unclear. Trimming shortened V by 0 bases and J by 6 bases, and 11 bases separated the two germline ends. CDR1 is GTSNPN, CDR2 SVGIG, per germline (reference sequence). The CDR3 is 13 amino acids. The CDR3 region is CAWSVPAEAEAFF. Written as DNA, the CDR3 is TGTGCCTGGAGTGTTCCGGCTGAGGCTGAAGCTTTCTTT.

V is TRBV5-1 and J is TRBJ2-5; 14 bases match TRBD2. The ends lost 0 bases at V and 3 bases at J; junction bases unmatched: 10. The germline V gene encodes CDR1 SGHRS and CDR2 YFSETQ. The CDR3 is 19 residues long. The CDR3 loop is CASSLVGPRLAGGKETQYF. The CDR3 DNA sequence: TGCGCCAGCAGCTTGGTAGGCCCCCGACTAGCGGGGGGGAAAGAGACCCAGTACTTC.

The J gene is TRBJ2-7, the V gene TRBV10-2; D may be TRBD2 (5 bases). The V and J ends lost 6 bases and 2 bases respectively, with 11 bases between them. Germline V lookup: CDR1 WSHSY, CDR2 SAAADI. The CDR3 loop spans 13 amino acids. The DNA of the CDR3 is TGCGCCAGCAGGGCGGGTCGTACCTACGAGCAGTACTTC. As protein: CASRAGRTYEQYF.

This clone was observed at least ten times. The genes are TRBV28 and TRBJ1-1; tentative D call: TRBD1 (5 bases). CDR1 is MDHEN and CDR2 is SYDVKM in the germline V gene. Trimming took 3 bases from V and 7 from J, leaving 15 bases between them. This CDR3 region has 14 residues. The CDR3 coding sequence is TGTGCCAGCAGTTTTGGAGGGACGGGGGTTGAAGCTTTCTTT. Translated: CASSFGGTGVEAFF.